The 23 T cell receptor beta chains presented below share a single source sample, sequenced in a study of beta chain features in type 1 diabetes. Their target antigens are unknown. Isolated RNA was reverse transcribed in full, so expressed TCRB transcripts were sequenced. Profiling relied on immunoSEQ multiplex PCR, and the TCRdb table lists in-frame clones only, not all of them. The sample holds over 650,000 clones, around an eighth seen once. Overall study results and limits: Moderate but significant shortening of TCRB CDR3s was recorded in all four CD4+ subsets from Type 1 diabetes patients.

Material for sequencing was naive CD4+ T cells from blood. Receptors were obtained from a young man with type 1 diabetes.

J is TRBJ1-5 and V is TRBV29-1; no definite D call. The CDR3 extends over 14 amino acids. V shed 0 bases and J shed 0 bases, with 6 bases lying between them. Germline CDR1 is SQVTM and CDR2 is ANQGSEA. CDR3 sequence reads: CSVEDSYSNQPQHF. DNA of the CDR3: TGCAGCGTTGAAGACTCATATAGCAATCAGCCCCAGCATTTT.

The CDR3 DNA reads as TGCGCCAGCAGAGCGGATGACTACAATGAGCAGTTCTTC. It codes for CASRADDYNEQFF. J is TRBJ2-1 and V is TRBV5-1; TRBD2 might be the D (5 bases). Germline V lookup: CDR1 SGHRS, CDR2 YFSETQ. This CDR3 comprises 13 residues. Between the trimmed V and J ends, which lost 5 bases and 3 bases, there was a span of 9 bases. Full variable domain (outside the CDR3, taken from reference TRBV5-1 and TRBJ2-1): KAGVTQTPRYLIKTRGQQVTLSCSPISGHRSVSWYQQTPGQGLQFLFEYFSETQRNKGNFPGRFSGRQFSNSRSEMNVSTLELGDSALYLCASRADDYNEQFFGPGTRLTVL.

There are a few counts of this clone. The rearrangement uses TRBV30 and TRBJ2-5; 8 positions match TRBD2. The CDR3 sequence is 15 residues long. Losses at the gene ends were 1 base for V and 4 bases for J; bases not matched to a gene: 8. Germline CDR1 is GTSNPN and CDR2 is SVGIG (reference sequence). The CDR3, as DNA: TGTGCCTGGAGTGCCCCCGGACTAGCACGAGAGACCCAGTACTTC. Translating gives CAWSAPGLARETQYF.

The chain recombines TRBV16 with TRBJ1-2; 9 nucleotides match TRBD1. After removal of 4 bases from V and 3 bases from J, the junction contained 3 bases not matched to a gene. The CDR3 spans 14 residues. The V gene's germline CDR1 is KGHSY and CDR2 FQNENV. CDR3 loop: CASSLDRGDYGYTF. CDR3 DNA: TGTGCCAGCAGCCTCGACAGGGGGGACTATGGCTACACCTTC.

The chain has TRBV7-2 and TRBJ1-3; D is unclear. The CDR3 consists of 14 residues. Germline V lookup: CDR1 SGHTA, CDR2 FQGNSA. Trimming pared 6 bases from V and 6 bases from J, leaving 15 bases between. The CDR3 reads CASSREVGKNTIYF. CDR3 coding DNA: TGTGCCAGCAGTCGAGAGGTCGGGAAAAACACCATATATTTT.

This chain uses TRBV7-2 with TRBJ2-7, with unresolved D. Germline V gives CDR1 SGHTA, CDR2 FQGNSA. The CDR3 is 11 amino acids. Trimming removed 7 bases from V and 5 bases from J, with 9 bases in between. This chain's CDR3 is CASTMGHEQYF. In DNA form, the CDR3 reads TGTGCCAGCACCATGGGCCACGAGCAGTACTTC.

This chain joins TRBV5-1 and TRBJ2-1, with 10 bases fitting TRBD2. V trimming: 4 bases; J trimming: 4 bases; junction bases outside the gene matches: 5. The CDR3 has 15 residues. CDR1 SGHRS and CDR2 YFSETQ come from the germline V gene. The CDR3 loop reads CASSPGLAPYNEQFF. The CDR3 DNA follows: TGCGCCAGCAGCCCGGGACTAGCGCCTTACAATGAGCAGTTCTTC.

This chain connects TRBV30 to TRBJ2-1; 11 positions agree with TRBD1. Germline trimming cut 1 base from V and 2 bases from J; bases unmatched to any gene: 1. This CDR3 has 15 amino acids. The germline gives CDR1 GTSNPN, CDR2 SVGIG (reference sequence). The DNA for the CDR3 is TGTGCCTGGAGTGGGGGACAGGGGGCCTACAATGAGCAGTTCTTC. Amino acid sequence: CAWSGGQGAYNEQFF.

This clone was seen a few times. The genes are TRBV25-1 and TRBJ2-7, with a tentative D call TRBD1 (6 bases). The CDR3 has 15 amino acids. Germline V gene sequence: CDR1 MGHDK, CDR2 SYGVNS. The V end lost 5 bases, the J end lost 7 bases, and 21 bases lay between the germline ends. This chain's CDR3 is CASSTTRTVPREQYF. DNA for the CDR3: TGTGCCAGCAGTACAACCAGGACAGTTCCCCGGGAGCAGTACTTC.

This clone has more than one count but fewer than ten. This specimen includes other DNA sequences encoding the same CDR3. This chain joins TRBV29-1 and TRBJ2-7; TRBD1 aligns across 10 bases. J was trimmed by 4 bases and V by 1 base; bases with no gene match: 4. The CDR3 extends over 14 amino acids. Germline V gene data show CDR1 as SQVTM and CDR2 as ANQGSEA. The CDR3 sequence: CSVEGTGGLYEQYF. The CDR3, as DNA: TGCAGCGTTGAAGGGACAGGGGGTCTTTACGAGCAGTACTTC.

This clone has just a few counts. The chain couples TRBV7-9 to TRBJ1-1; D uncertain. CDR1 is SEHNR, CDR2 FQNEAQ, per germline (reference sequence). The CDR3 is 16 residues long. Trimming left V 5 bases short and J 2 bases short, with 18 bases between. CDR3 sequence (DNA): TGTGCCAGCAGCCAATGGGGAGGGCTGGGAAACACTGAAGCTTTCTTT. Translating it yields CASSQWGGLGNTEAFF.

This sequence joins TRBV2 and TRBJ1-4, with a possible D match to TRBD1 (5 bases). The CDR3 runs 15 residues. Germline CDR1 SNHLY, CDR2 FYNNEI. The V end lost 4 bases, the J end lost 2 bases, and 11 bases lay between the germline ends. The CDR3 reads CASSGPGLTNEKLFF. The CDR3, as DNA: TGTGCCAGCAGTGGCCCAGGGTTGACTAATGAAAAACTGTTTTTT.

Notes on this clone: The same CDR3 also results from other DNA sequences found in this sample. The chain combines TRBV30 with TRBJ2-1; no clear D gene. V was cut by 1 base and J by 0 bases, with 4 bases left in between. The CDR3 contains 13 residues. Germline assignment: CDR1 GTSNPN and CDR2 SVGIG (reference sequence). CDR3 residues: CAWSEDSYNEQFF. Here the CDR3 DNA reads TGTGCCTGGAGTGAGGACTCCTACAATGAGCAGTTCTTC.

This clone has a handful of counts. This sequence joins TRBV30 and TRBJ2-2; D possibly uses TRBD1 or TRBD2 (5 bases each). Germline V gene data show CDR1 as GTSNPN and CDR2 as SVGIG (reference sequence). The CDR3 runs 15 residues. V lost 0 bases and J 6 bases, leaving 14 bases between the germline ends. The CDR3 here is CAWSVRGDYAGELFF. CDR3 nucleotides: TGTGCCTGGAGTGTACGAGGGGATTATGCCGGGGAGCTGTTTTTT.

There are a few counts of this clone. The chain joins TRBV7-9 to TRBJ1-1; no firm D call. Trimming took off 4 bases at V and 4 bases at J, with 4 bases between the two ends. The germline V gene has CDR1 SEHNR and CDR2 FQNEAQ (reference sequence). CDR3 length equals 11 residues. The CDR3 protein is CASSSSTEAFF. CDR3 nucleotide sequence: TGTGCCAGCAGCTCTAGCACTGAAGCTTTCTTT. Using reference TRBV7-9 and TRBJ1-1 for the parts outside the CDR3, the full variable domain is DTGVSQNPRHKITKRGQNVTFRCDPISEHNRLYWYRQTLGQGPEFLTYFQNEAQLEKSRLLSDRFSAERPKGSFSTLEIQRTEQGDSAMYLCASSSSTEAFFGQGTRLTVV.

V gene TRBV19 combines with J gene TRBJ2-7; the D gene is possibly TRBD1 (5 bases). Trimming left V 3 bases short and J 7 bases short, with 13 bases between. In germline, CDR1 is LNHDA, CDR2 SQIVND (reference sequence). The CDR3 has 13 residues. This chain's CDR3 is CASSMTRVGEQYF. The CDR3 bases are TGTGCCAGTAGTATGACCAGGGTGGGGGAGCAGTACTTC.

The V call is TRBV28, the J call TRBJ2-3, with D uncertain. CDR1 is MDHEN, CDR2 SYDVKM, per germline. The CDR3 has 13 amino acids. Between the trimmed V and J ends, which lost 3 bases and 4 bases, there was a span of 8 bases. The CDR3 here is CASSLGGSDTQYF. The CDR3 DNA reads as TGTGCCAGCAGTTTGGGTGGATCAGATACGCAGTATTTT.

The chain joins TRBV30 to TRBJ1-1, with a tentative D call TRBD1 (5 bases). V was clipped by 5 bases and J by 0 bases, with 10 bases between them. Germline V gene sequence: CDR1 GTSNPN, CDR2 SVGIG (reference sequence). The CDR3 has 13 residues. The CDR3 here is CAWEEGVNTEAFF. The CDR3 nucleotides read TGTGCCTGGGAAGAAGGGGTGAACACTGAAGCTTTCTTT.

CDR3 region: CASSLPRSCVLNTEAFF. As DNA, the CDR3 is TGTGCCAGCAGCCTGCCCAGATCTTGCGTTTTGAACACTGAAGCTTTCTTT. J is TRBJ1-1 and V is TRBV7-8; no clear D. The CDR3 has 17 amino acids. In germline, CDR1 is SGHVS, CDR2 FQNEAQ. Trimming removed 5 bases at V and 0 bases at J, with 19 bases between.

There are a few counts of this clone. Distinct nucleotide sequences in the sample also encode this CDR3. CDR3 amino acids: CASSEGDYGYTF. CDR3 DNA: TGTGCCAGCAGTGAGGGGGACTATGGCTACACCTTC. The V gene is TRBV2, the J gene TRBJ1-2, with D possibly TRBD1 on 5 matching bases. The CDR3 consists of 12 residues. The germline V gene has CDR1 SNHLY and CDR2 FYNNEI. V lost 3 bases and J lost 3, with 5 bases in between.

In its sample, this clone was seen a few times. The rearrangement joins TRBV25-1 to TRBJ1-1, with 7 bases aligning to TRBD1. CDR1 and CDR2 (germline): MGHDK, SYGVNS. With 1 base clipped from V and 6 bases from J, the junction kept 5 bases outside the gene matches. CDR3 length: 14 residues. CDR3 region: CASSESTGTAEAFF. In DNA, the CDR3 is TGTGCCAGCAGTGAATCTACCGGGACAGCTGAAGCTTTCTTT. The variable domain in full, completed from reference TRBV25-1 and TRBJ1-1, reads EADIYQTPRYLVIGTGKKITLECSQTMGHDKMYWYQQDPGMELHLIHYSYGVNSTEKGDLSSESTVSRIRTEHFPLTLESARPSHTSQYLCASSESTGTAEAFFGQGTRLTVV.

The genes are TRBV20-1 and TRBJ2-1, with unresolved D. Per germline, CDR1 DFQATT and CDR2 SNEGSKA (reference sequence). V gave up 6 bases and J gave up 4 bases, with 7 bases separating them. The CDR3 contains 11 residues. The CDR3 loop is CSANTYNEQFF. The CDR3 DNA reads TGCAGTGCAAACACGTACAATGAGCAGTTCTTC.

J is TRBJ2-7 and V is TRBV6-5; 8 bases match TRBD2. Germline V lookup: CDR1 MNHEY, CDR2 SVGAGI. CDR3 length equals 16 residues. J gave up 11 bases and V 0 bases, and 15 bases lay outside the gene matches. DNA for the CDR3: TGTGCCAGCAGTTACTCGAAAGGCGGGAGGCATCCTTGGGAGTACTTC. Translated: CASSYSKGGRHPWEYF.